Listed here are 3 T cell receptor beta chains from one sample, sequenced in a study of a mutant IDH1 vaccine in newly diagnosed glioma. The method was immunoSEQ multiplex PCR; TCRdb's version includes in-frame clones alone and lacks a portion of them. In the table there are tens of thousands of clones, roughly nine tenths of which are singletons. Time point indicated: week 5, during vaccination. With topical imiquimod, each dose of the vaccine consisted of 300 ug of mutant IDH1 20-mer peptide. Antigen specificity for these receptors is unknown. The sequencing here drew on PBMCs, taken from a glioma patient whose treatment included an IDH1 peptide vaccine. These receptors originate from a woman aged 50 to 60 with glioma.

J is TRBJ1-2 and V is TRBV5-6; D is possibly TRBD1 (5 bases). V lost 2 bases to trimming and J lost 4 bases, with 9 bases between them. Germline V CDR1 and CDR2: SGHDT, YYEEEE. The CDR3 sequence is 13 residues long. The CDR3 region has the DNA TGTGCCAGCAGCTTCGGGGGTACCTATGGCTACACCTTC. Translation: CASSFGGTYGYTF.

The chain employs TRBV10-3 and TRBJ2-3; D is uncertain. The germline V gene encodes CDR1 ENHRY and CDR2 SYGVKD. V was pared by 4 bases and J by 0 bases, with 11 bases between. This CDR3 comprises 15 residues. In DNA form, the CDR3 reads TGTGCCATCAGTGTGGGCGACACTAGCACAGATACGCAGTATTTT. Translating gives CAISVGDTSTDTQYF.

The V call is TRBV19, the J call TRBJ1-5, with unresolved D. Germline V lookup: CDR1 LNHDA, CDR2 SQIVND (reference sequence). The CDR3 has 14 amino acids. V gave up 6 bases and J gave up 3 bases, with 12 bases separating them. CDR3 amino acids: CASSRTANNQPQHF. The CDR3 DNA follows: TGTGCCAGTAGCCGGACGGCAAACAATCAGCCCCAGCATTTT.